This T cell receptor (beta chain) appears in the sequencing data of a study of blood T cell repertoires in COVID-19. Overall study context: Italy, Spain and the United States were the sources of the convalescent and acute COVID-19 samples.

CDR1 and CDR2 from the germline V gene are SQVTM and ANQGSEA. The CDR3 totals 13 residues. V lost 4 bases and J lost 7; bases outside the gene matches: 5. In the authors' workflow: Amplifying reference gene primers gave estimates of nucleated cell counts. Produced via immunoSEQ multiplex PCR; TCRdb's table is partial and in-frame only. That table is the source of V, J and clone size, and D and trimming were worked out from the DNA. The sample lists roughly 330,000 clones; around 92% were seen once. The chain uses TRBV29-1 and TRBJ2-4; 9 nucleotides line up with TRBD2. The sequence derives from a man aged 18 to 30 who had recovered from COVID-19. Specimen: peripheral blood. The CDR3 spells CSVGPSGINIQYF. The CDR3 DNA reads TGCAGCGTTGGCCCTAGCGGGATTAACATTCAGTACTTC. Drawing the rest from reference TRBV29-1 and TRBJ2-4, the complete variable domain is SAVISQKPSRDICQRGTSLTIQCQVDSQVTMMFWYRQQPGQSLTLIATANQGSEATYESGFVIDKFPISRPNLTFSTLTVSNMSPEDSSIYLCSVGPSGINIQYFGAGTRLSVL.